This T cell receptor beta chain comes out of a study of blood T cells in healthy people across ages. Study-wide findings and caveats: PBMCs left unsorted prevented a conclusive naive versus antigen-experienced comparison.

This clonotype was counted a few times. Antigen unknown. Using a J-beta primer mix together with a sample-barcoded 5' primer, a second PCR was run for roughly 7 to 11 cycles. TCRdb ran MiXCR on the 5' RACE reads and lists one entry per CDR3 protein. The sample has 600,000 to 900,000 distinct CDR3 sequences; roughly 25% are singletons. This CDR3 region has 15 residues. V was clipped by 0 bases and J by 2 bases, with 11 bases between them. Germline V gene sequence: CDR1 ENHRY, CDR2 SYGVKD. The sample also formed part of further work on T cells of mothers and their children.

The material sequenced was blood. The clonotype was recovered from a boy younger than 18 in good health. The chain links TRBV10-3 to TRBJ2-7; D unresolved. This chain's CDR3 is CAISESSPEPYEQYF. CDR3 in DNA: TGTGCCATCAGTGAGTCGTCCCCCGAACCCTACGAGCAGTACTTC.